The 9 T cell receptor beta chains presented below share a single source sample, sequenced in a study of blood T cells in healthy people across ages. A second PCR of roughly 7 to 11 cycles used a sample-barcoded 5' primer and a J-beta primer mix. TCRdb called the 5' RACE reads again in MiXCR, with one record for every CDR3 protein. The table lists roughly 1,000,000 distinct CDR3 sequences, about 25% of them singletons. The same sample was also studied in work on T cells of mothers and their children.

Sequencing was carried out using blood. The receptors derive from a girl aged 2-15 years in good health.

The CDR3 reads CASSIGGTTEQYF. The CDR3 coding sequence is TGTGCCAGCAGTATCGGCGGGACGACGGAGCAGTACTTC. This chain links TRBV27 with TRBJ2-1; the D gene is possibly TRBD2 (6 bases). Gene TRBJ2-7 matches the end of the DNA better, so the J call may be wrong. Germline assignment: CDR1 MNHEY and CDR2 SMNVEV (reference sequence). The CDR3 length is 13 residues.

This clonotype came up a few times. The rearrangement uses TRBV27 and TRBJ2-1; TRBD1 might be the D (6 bases). Per the germline V gene, CDR1 is MNHEY and CDR2 is SMNVEV (reference sequence). This CDR3 is built from 15 residues. V lost 8 bases and J 3 bases, leaving 17 bases between the germline ends. The CDR3 DNA reads as TGTGCCAGCTCGCCCACAGGGTTCGTCTACAATGAGCAGTTCTTC. This sequence encodes CASSPTGFVYNEQFF.

As regards this clonotype: No conserved phenylalanine or tryptophan ends this CDR3, so it is likely a read error. V gene TRBV5-1 combines with J gene TRBJ2-5; 8 positions match TRBD2. The CDR3 contains 15 residues. The V segment lost 5 bases and the J segment 2 bases; nucleotides outside the gene matches: 8. From germline, CDR1 is SGHRS and CDR2 YFSETQ. The CDR3 DNA reads as TGCGCCAGCAGTCTGGCGGGGGGATGGCAAGAGACCCAGTACCTC. The encoded protein is CASSLAGGWQETQYL.

The chain combines TRBV7-2 with TRBJ2-4; 9 bases are a match to TRBD2. CDR1 and CDR2 (germline): SGHTA, FQGNSA. Trimming took 5 bases from V and 0 from J; bases not matched to a gene: 14. This CDR3 is 19 amino acids long. The CDR3 region is CASSPHGVAGVIAKNIQYF. Written as DNA, the CDR3 is TGTGCCAGCAGCCCCCACGGGGTAGCGGGGGTGATAGCCAAAAACATTCAGTACTTC. Supplemented by reference TRBV7-2 and TRBJ2-4, the full variable domain reads GAGVSQSPSNKVTEKGKDVELRCDPISGHTALYWYRQSLGQGLEFLIYFQGNSAPDKSGLPSDRFSAERTGGSVSTLTIQRTQQEDSAVYLCASSPHGVAGVIAKNIQYFGAGTRLSVL.

This sequence joins TRBV27 and TRBJ2-1; D is possibly TRBD1 (5 bases). The CDR3 is 15 residues long. Between the trimmed V and J ends, which lost 7 bases and 4 bases, there was a span of 17 bases. Germline CDR1 and CDR2: MNHEY and SMNVEV (reference sequence). The CDR3 bases are TGTGCCAGCACCCTAAGAGACAGCTCTTACAATGAGCAGTTCTTC. This encodes CASTLRDSSYNEQFF.

In the case of this clonotype: An end of the junction differs from the germline gene, which may be a read error. V is TRBV29-1 and J is TRBJ1-1; 7 bases are a match to TRBD1. CDR3 size: 18 residues. In germline, CDR1 is SQVTM, CDR2 ANQGSEA. CDR3 residues: CTVDPWVGTVENDTEAFF. In nucleotides, the CDR3 is TGCACCGTTGATCCTTGGGTTGGGACAGTAGAAAACGACACTGAAGCTTTCTTT.

This chain uses TRBV28 with TRBJ2-2; TRBD2 might be the D (6 bases). Germline CDR1 and CDR2: MDHEN and SYDVKM. The CDR3 has 15 residues. Trimming shortened V by 8 bases and J by 6 bases, and 19 bases separated the two germline ends. CDR3 coding DNA: TGTGCCAGCGCAACACTAGCTACGGGGGCCGGGGAGCTGTTTTTT. It codes for CASATLATGAGELFF.

This clonotype was seen a handful of times. The junction shows a germline mismatch at one end, possibly a read error. V usage is TRBV24-1 and J usage is TRBJ2-5; either TRBD1 or TRBD2 may supply D (5 bases each). The CDR3 extends over 10 amino acids. Germline V gene sequence: CDR1 KGHDR, CDR2 SFDVKD. The CDR3 region has the DNA TGTGCCACCAGTGAGCCCCCCGGGGCCTTC. This codes for CATSEPPGAF.

This clonotype has only a few counts. The junction does not match germline at one end; this may be a read error. CDR3 protein: CASSLVGTIYEQYF. In nucleotides, the CDR3 is TGTGCTAGCAGCTTAGTAGGGACTATCTACGAGCAGTACTTC. V usage is TRBV7-7 and J usage is TRBJ2-7, with TRBD2 matching 7 bases. The CDR3 sequence is 14 residues long. CDR1 and CDR2 from the germline V gene are SSHAT and FNYEAQ (reference sequence). Full variable domain (outside the CDR3, taken from reference TRBV7-7 and TRBJ2-7): GAGVSQSPRYKVTKRGQDVTLRCDPISSHATLYWYQQALGQGPEFLTYFNYEAQPDKSGLPSDRFSAERPEGSISTLTIQRTEQRDSAMYRCASSLVGTIYEQYFGPGTRLTVT.